The 29 T cell receptor beta chains in this list originate from one sample, sequenced in a study of T cell repertoires in cytomegalovirus infection. TCRdb re-derived calls from the reads in MiXCR, one entry per CDR3 protein. Of around 530,000 distinct CDR3 sequences listed, about 15% are singletons. The specimen sequenced was CD8+ T cells from PBMCs. Receptors originate from a human donor in good health (CMV status not recorded). Some clones in this sample may be carry-over from other donors' samples.

The rearrangement joins TRBV30 to TRBJ1-6, with D maybe TRBD1 (5 bases). V was pared by 1 base and J by 7 bases, with 14 bases between. CDR1 is GTSNPN, CDR2 SVGIG, per germline (reference sequence). This CDR3 is 15 amino acids long. CDR3 sequence reads: CAWSASRTPNSPLHF. The CDR3, as DNA: TGTGCCTGGAGTGCCTCCCGGACACCGAATTCACCCCTCCACTTT.

Of note for this clonotype: The junction shows a germline mismatch at one end, possibly a read error. The chain employs TRBV14 and TRBJ2-3, with D possibly TRBD2 on 5 matching bases. This CDR3 comprises 14 residues. CDR1 is SGHDN, CDR2 FVKESK, per germline. The CDR3 region has the DNA TGTGTCAGCAGCCGAAGAAGAAGAGGGGATACGCAGTATTTT. Translated, it gives CVSSRRRRGDTQYF.

This clonotype was found a few times. The V and J genes are TRBV20-1 and TRBJ2-1; tentative D call: TRBD2 (5 bases). Germline V gives CDR1 DFQATT, CDR2 SNEGSKA (reference sequence). There are 10 residues in the CDR3. CDR3 coding DNA: TGCAGACCAGTTGCGGAGGTGCGGTTCTTC. Translating gives CRPVAEVRFF.

This clonotype occurred a few times. J is TRBJ2-7 and V is TRBV15, with D maybe TRBD1 (5 bases). CDR1 is LNHNV and CDR2 is YYDKDF in the germline V gene (reference sequence). Trimming cost V 5 bases and J 5 bases, with 13 bases left between them. The CDR3 has 13 residues. CDR3 amino acids: CATSGAGHHEQYF. Written as DNA, the CDR3 is TGTGCCACCAGCGGAGCAGGGCACCACGAGCAGTACTTC.

This clonotype turned up a few times. This rearrangement joins TRBV9 to TRBJ2-1; 8 bases fit TRBD2. Germline values: CDR1 SGDLS, CDR2 YYNGEE. The CDR3 runs 15 residues. The trim removed 0 bases at V and 7 bases at J, leaving 6 bases unmatched. In nucleotides, the CDR3 is TGTGCCAGCAGCGTAGACCGCGCGGGGGGAAATGAGCAGTTCTTC. It specifies CASSVDRAGGNEQFF.

This clonotype appeared many times. Germline and junction disagree at one end, which may indicate a read error. The rearrangement links TRBV11-2 to TRBJ2-7; tentatively, D is TRBD1 or TRBD2 (5 bases each). This CDR3 is built from 14 residues. Germline CDR1 and CDR2: SGHAT and FQNNGV. The CDR3 spells CASSLGGTSHEQYF. The CDR3 nucleotides read TGTGCCAGCAGCTTAGGAGGGACCTCCCACGAGCAGTACTTC. The entire variable domain, with the rest obtained from reference TRBV11-2 and TRBJ2-7, is as follows: EAGVAQSPRYKIIEKRQSVAFWCNPISGHATLYWYQQILGQGPKLLIQFQNNGVVDDSQLPKDRFSAERLKGVDSTLKIQPAKLEDSAVYLCASSLGGTSHEQYFGPGTRLTVT.

This chain links TRBV19 with TRBJ1-3; D call uncertain. Germline V gives CDR1 LNHDA, CDR2 SQIVND (reference sequence). The CDR3 totals 14 residues. V was trimmed by 5 bases and J by 0 bases, leaving 8 bases between them. The CDR3 nucleotides read TGTGCCAGTAGTTTGCAGATCTCTGGAAACACCATATATTTT. Translating it yields CASSLQISGNTIYF.

CDR3 sequence: CASSAGADITTGYTF. The CDR3 DNA sequence: TGCGCCAGCAGCGCCGGGGCGGATATCACCACTGGCTACACCTTC. The chain combines TRBV5-1 with TRBJ1-2; perhaps TRBD1 as D (5 bases). The CDR3 is made up of 15 amino acids. Germline V gene lookup returns CDR1 SGHRS and CDR2 YFSETQ. Trimming pared 4 bases from V and 7 bases from J, leaving 20 bases between. Variable domain in full (rest from reference TRBV5-1 and TRBJ1-2): KAGVTQTPRYLIKTRGQQVTLSCSPISGHRSVSWYQQTPGQGLQFLFEYFSETQRNKGNFPGRFSGRQFSNSRSEMNVSTLELGDSALYLCASSAGADITTGYTFGSGTRLTVV.

The chain links TRBV9 to TRBJ2-7; TRBD1 aligns across 7 bases. Trimming cost V 0 bases and J 0 bases; bases outside gene matches: 3. There are 15 residues in the CDR3. Germline CDR1 SGDLS, CDR2 YYNGEE. The CDR3 here is CASSVAGQSSYEQYF. The CDR3 DNA reads TGTGCCAGCAGCGTAGCGGGACAGAGCTCCTACGAGCAGTACTTC.

The gene calls are TRBV27 and TRBJ1-1, with a possible D match to TRBD1 (5 bases). With 7 bases removed from V and 2 bases from J, the gap between germline ends came to 11 bases. The CDR3 sequence is 13 residues long. Germline V gene data show CDR1 as MNHEY and CDR2 as SMNVEV (reference sequence). In DNA form, the CDR3 reads TGTGCCAGCACCCGACAGACTAACACTGAAGCTTTCTTT. It is translated as CASTRQTNTEAFF.

This clonotype was recorded at least ten times. The chain links TRBV7-2 to TRBJ2-1; TRBD2 aligns across 8 bases. Germline V lookup: CDR1 SGHTA, CDR2 FQGNSA. The trim removed 2 bases at V and 5 bases at J, leaving 5 bases unmatched. The CDR3 is made up of 15 amino acids. The CDR3 protein is CASSLSGGGNNEQFF. The CDR3 region has the DNA TGTGCCAGCAGCTTATCGGGCGGGGGGAACAATGAGCAGTTCTTC.

The genes are TRBV20-1 and TRBJ2-2; D uncertain. This CDR3 is built from 13 residues. Germline V gives CDR1 DFQATT, CDR2 SNEGSKA (reference sequence). Trimming took off 3 bases at V and 4 bases at J, with 9 bases between the two ends. CDR3 sequence (DNA): TGCAGTGCTAGGGATCCCGGCACCGGGGAGCTGTTTTTT. Protein: CSARDPGTGELFF.

The CDR3 nucleotides are TGTGCCAGTACCCCCTTGGGACCTATGAACACCGGGGAGCTGTTTTTT. It yields the protein CASTPLGPMNTGELFF. The V gene is TRBV19, the J gene TRBJ2-2; D possibly matches TRBD1 or TRBD2 (5 bases each). Germline lookup yields CDR1 LNHDA and CDR2 SQIVND (reference sequence). With 7 bases removed from V and 1 base from J, the gap between germline ends came to 16 bases. This CDR3 has 16 residues.

This clonotype was seen ten or more times. This chain joins TRBV5-4 and TRBJ2-1; 12 bases match TRBD2. From germline, CDR1 is SGHNT and CDR2 YYREEE (reference sequence). V shed 4 bases and J 3 bases; nucleotides not matched to a gene: 17. The CDR3 loop spans 20 amino acids. Here the CDR3 DNA reads TGTGCCAGCAGCGTGGGGGGAGGACTAGCGGGGCTGATGGACTACAATGAGCAGTTCTTC. Translation: CASSVGGGLAGLMDYNEQFF.

This clonotype has a count of ten or more. The chain combines TRBV6-1 with TRBJ2-7; no firm D call. The CDR3 has 15 residues. Germline V CDR1 and CDR2: MNHNS, SASEGT. The V gene lost 6 bases and the J gene lost 1 base, with 16 bases spanning the gap. CDR3 in DNA: TGTGCCAGCAGCGACGGTACACCCTTTTCCTACGAGCAGTACTTC. It translates to CASSDGTPFSYEQYF.

The rearrangement uses TRBV4-2 and TRBJ1-1; D unclear. Deletions cut 0 bases from V and 3 bases from J, with 8 bases between. The germline CDR1 and CDR2 sequences are LGHNA and YNFKEQ. This CDR3 has 14 residues. The CDR3 region is CASSQEYEDTEAFF. As DNA, the CDR3 is TGTGCCAGCAGCCAAGAGTACGAGGACACTGAAGCTTTCTTT.

This chain joins TRBV2 and TRBJ1-1; D perhaps matches TRBD1 (5 bases). V dropped 5 bases and J dropped 7 bases, with 20 bases sitting between them. The CDR3 is 15 residues long. Germline values: CDR1 SNHLY, CDR2 FYNNEI. The CDR3 bases are TGTGCCAGCAGTACGCGACAGCTAAGAACAGATGAAGCTTTCTTT. As protein: CASSTRQLRTDEAFF.

There are a few counts of this clonotype. V and J are TRBV7-9 and TRBJ2-3, with D perhaps given as TRBD1 or TRBD2 (5 bases each). Germline V CDR1 and CDR2: SEHNR, FQNEAQ (reference sequence). Trimming pared 5 bases from V and 3 bases from J, leaving 12 bases between. The CDR3 is made up of 14 amino acids. The CDR3 region is CASSRPGRTDTQYF. The CDR3 region has the DNA TGTGCCAGCAGCCGTCCGGGACGAACAGATACGCAGTATTTT.

This clonotype was detected many times. The V and J genes are TRBV7-9 and TRBJ2-3; 12 bases are shared with TRBD2. Germline loops: CDR1 SEHNR, CDR2 FQNEAQ (reference sequence). Trimming at V came to 5 bases and at J to 5 bases, leaving 2 bases not matched to a gene. There are 14 residues in the CDR3. The CDR3 is CASSLGLAGDTQYF. The DNA of the CDR3 is TGTGCCAGCAGCCTGGGACTAGCGGGAGATACGCAGTATTTT. The full variable domain, its missing parts supplied by reference TRBV7-9 and TRBJ2-3, is DTGVSQNPRHKITKRGQNVTFRCDPISEHNRLYWYRQTLGQGPEFLTYFQNEAQLEKSRLLSDRFSAERPKGSFSTLEIQRTEQGDSAMYLCASSLGLAGDTQYFGPGTRLTVL.

In this sample, this clonotype turned up many times. The chain recombines TRBV6-1 with TRBJ1-1; D may be TRBD1 (5 bases). Looked up from germline, CDR1 is MNHNS and CDR2 is SASEGT. The V end lost 7 bases, the J end lost 1 base, and 10 bases lay between the germline ends. The CDR3 is 13 amino acids. This CDR3 is CASKGRTNTEAFF. The CDR3 region has the DNA TGTGCCAGCAAGGGACGGACGAACACTGAAGCTTTCTTT.

A note on this clonotype: This sequence may be a read error, since a much larger clone differs from it by one base. The rearrangement links TRBV7-6 to TRBJ2-2; the match to TRBD2 covers 11 bases. CDR3 length equals 16 residues. Germline assignment: CDR1 SGHVS and CDR2 FNYEAQ. The V and J ends lost 1 base and 5 bases, in that order; junction bases with no gene match: 3. The CDR3 here is CASSLVTSGGTGELFF. The CDR3 region has the DNA TGTGCCAGCAGCTTAGTTACTAGCGGGGGAACCGGGGAGCTGTTTTTT.

The chain has TRBV2 and TRBJ2-7, with 12 bases that match TRBD2. Trimming removed 3 bases from V and 4 bases from J; junction bases left unmatched: 10. The germline CDR1 and CDR2 sequences are SNHLY and FYNNEI. This CDR3 is built from 17 residues. The CDR3 spells CASSESKTSGSGYEQYF. CDR3 bases: TGTGCCAGCAGTGAGTCTAAGACTAGCGGGAGTGGGTACGAGCAGTACTTC.

This clonotype was counted at least ten times. The CDR3 loop is CASSLRDRASKEQYF. DNA of the CDR3: TGTGCCAGCAGCCTCAGGGATAGGGCCTCTAAGGAGCAGTACTTC. This sequence joins TRBV7-9 and TRBJ2-7; D may be TRBD1 (5 bases). The CDR3 has 15 residues. Germline V gene lookup returns CDR1 SEHNR and CDR2 FQNEAQ (reference sequence). Trimming removed 5 bases from V and 7 bases from J, with 21 bases in between.

The V gene is TRBV4-1, the J gene TRBJ1-5, with D possibly being TRBD1 (5 bases). This CDR3 region has 14 residues. Germline CDR1 and CDR2: MGHRA and YSYEKL. Trimming removed 4 bases from V and 2 bases from J, with 9 bases in between. The CDR3 DNA follows: TGCGCCAGCAGCCCAGACAGACGCAATCAGCCCCAGCATTTT. Amino acids: CASSPDRRNQPQHF.

This rearrangement joins TRBV9 to TRBJ1-2; D gene unclear. The length of the CDR3 is 12 residues. V lost 2 bases to trimming and J lost 6 bases, with 8 bases between them. Germline V gives CDR1 SGDLS, CDR2 YYNGEE. The CDR3 nucleotides read TGTGCCAGCAGCGTCCTCAGTGATGGCTACACCTTC. The encoded protein is CASSVLSDGYTF.

This clonotype was seen many times. V usage is TRBV12-3 or TRBV12-4 and J usage is TRBJ1-1; D unresolved. Trimming left V 4 bases short and J 7 bases short, with 7 bases between. CDR3 length: 11 amino acids. The CDR3 is CASSYTDEAFF. The CDR3 nucleotides read TGTGCCAGCAGTTATACAGATGAAGCTTTCTTT.

CDR3 sequence (DNA): TGTGCCAGCACCGGGGTGGGCGCCGGGGAGCTGTTTTTT. Translation gives CASTGVGAGELFF. V is TRBV7-2 and J is TRBJ2-2; a possible D gene is TRBD2 (5 bases). Trimming left V 7 bases short and J 6 bases short, with 12 bases between. CDR3 length equals 13 residues. Germline V lookup: CDR1 SGHTA, CDR2 FQGNSA.

This clonotype has at least ten counts. The gene calls are TRBV7-6 and TRBJ2-2; tentatively, D is TRBD1 or TRBD2 (5 bases each). Germline assignment: CDR1 SGHVS and CDR2 FNYEAQ. The CDR3 covers 15 residues. Trimming took off 5 bases at V and 4 bases at J, with 14 bases between the two ends. The CDR3, as DNA: TGTGCCAGCAGCCCGAGGGGCGCCGGCACCGGGGAGCTGTTTTTT. Its protein product is CASSPRGAGTGELFF.

This clonotype came up a few times. The chain combines TRBV29-1 with TRBJ2-1; D ambiguous. Trimming took off 4 bases at V and 0 bases at J, with 13 bases between the two ends. Germline V gives CDR1 SQVTM, CDR2 ANQGSEA. The CDR3 length is 15 residues. This CDR3 is CSVVFLLASYNEQFF. The CDR3 bases are TGCAGCGTTGTTTTTCTCCTGGCCTCCTACAATGAGCAGTTCTTC.